Listed below are T cell receptor beta chains from one sample, sequenced in a study of cytomegalovirus exposure and HLA in healthy donors. The assay was immunoSEQ multiplex PCR, and TCRdb's table has in-frame clones only and misses some. The sample holds under 150,000 clones, roughly 79% seen once. Sequenced: PBMCs. These receptors originate from a man aged 30 to 39 in good health and CMV-seronegative. Each CDR3 is given with its conserved first and last residue. The D gene is left open where the match is weak. Only part of the rows carry a size: once, few, many, or a class if the clone is expanded.

J: TRBJ1-1
size: -
V: TRBV5-1
D: TRBD1
DNA: TGCGCCAGCAGACTGACAGGGGAGACTGAAGCTTTCTTT
CDR3: CASRLTGETEAFF

J: TRBJ2-1
size: -
V: TRBV2
D: TRBD1
DNA: TGTGCCAGCAGAGACCACAGGGGAGAATACAATGAGCAGTTCTTC
CDR3: CASRDHRGEYNEQFF

J: TRBJ1-1
size: -
V: TRBV30
D: -
DNA: TGTGCCTGGACTCCGGGGAGCTGGACTGAAGCTTTCTTT
CDR3: CAWTPGSWTEAFF

J: TRBJ1-1
size: -
V: TRBV10-3
D: -
DNA: TGTGCCAGAGGGAGGGACACTGAAGCTTTCTTT
CDR3: CARGRDTEAFF

J: TRBJ2-3
size: -
V: TRBV6-5
D: TRBD1
DNA: TGTGCCAGCAGGCCCGGGACAGGGACAGATACGCAGTATTTT
CDR3: CASRPGTGTDTQYF

J: TRBJ1-4
size: -
V: TRBV15
D: -
DNA: TGTGCCACCAGCAGATCGGCGGTCCTAGGTGAAAAACTGTTTTTT
CDR3: CATSRSAVLGEKLFF

J: TRBJ2-7
size: few
V: TRBV5-4
D: -
DNA: TGTGCCAGCAGCTTGGTGGGGGGTGGGACGGGAAGGATGTTTCACGAGCAGTACTTC
CDR3: CASSLVGGGTGRMFHEQYF

J: TRBJ2-7
size: -
V: TRBV28
D: -
DNA: TGTGCCAGCAGTTTTTATGGGGGGGCGCCTCTGGGCGGGAACTACGAGCAGTACTTC
CDR3: CASSFYGGAPLGGNYEQYF

J: TRBJ1-1
size: -
V: TRBV2
D: TRBD1
DNA: TGTGCCAGCAGCTTGGACAGGGAGAGCACTGAAGCTTTCTTT
CDR3: CASSLDRESTEAFF

J: TRBJ1-2
size: few
V: TRBV19
D: -
DNA: TGTGCCAGCCATCTCGGGTCCCCAACCCCCTATGGCTACACCTTC
CDR3: CASHLGSPTPYGYTF

J: TRBJ2-1
size: -
V: TRBV4-2
D: -
DNA: TGTGCCAGCAGCCAGGTCGGTTCCTACAATGAGCAGTTCTTC
CDR3: CASSQVGSYNEQFF

J: TRBJ2-7
size: -
V: TRBV27
D: -
DNA: TGTGCCACTCAAAATCGGCGGACTACTTTTTACGAGCAGTACTTC
CDR3: CATQNRRTTFYEQYF

J: TRBJ1-5
size: few
V: TRBV7-2
D: TRBD1
DNA: TGTGCCAGCAGCTCTGGACAGGGCAATCAGCCCCAGCATTTT
CDR3: CASSSGQGNQPQHF

J: TRBJ2-7
size: -
V: TRBV30
D: -
DNA: TGTGCCTGGAGTAGAACAAACGAGCAGTACTTC
CDR3: CAWSRTNEQYF

J: TRBJ2-5
size: -
V: TRBV4-2
D: TRBD1
DNA: TGTGCCAGCAGGCCCGGGACAGGGGGCAAGGAGACCCAGTACTTC
CDR3: CASRPGTGGKETQYF

J: TRBJ1-5
size: once
V: TRBV6-5
D: -
DNA: TGTGCCAGCAGTTACTCGGGGCCCGATAATCAGCCCCAGCATTTT
CDR3: CASSYSGPDNQPQHF